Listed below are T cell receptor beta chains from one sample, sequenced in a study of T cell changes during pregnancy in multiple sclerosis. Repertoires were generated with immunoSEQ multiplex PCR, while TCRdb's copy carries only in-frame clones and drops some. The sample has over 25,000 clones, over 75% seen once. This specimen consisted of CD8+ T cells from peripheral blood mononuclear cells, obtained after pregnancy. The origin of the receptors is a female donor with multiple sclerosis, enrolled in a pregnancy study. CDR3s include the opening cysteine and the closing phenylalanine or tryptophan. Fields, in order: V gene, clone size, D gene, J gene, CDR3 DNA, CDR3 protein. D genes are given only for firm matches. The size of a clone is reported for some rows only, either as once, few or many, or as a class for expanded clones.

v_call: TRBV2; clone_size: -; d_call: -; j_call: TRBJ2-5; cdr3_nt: TGTGCCAGCAGTGAAATGTCGGGAGAGTACCAAGAGACCCAGTACTTC; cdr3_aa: CASSEMSGEYQETQYF
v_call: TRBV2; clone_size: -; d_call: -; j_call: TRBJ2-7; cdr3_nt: TGTGCCAGCAGTGGAGCGGGACAGGATTGGGTCGAGCAGTACTTC; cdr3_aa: CASSGAGQDWVEQYF
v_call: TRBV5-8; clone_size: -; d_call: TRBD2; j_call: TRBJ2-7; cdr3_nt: TGTGCCAGCAGCGCCGAGACTAGCAGAAAGTACTTC; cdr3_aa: CASSAETSRKYF
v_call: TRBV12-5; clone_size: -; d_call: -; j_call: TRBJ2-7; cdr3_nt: TGTGCTAGTGGTAATACTGCGAGGGAGCAGTACTTC; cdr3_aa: CASGNTAREQYF
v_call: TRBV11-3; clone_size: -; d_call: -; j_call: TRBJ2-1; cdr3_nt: TGTGCCAGCAGCTTATCCCGGGCTAGCATCGATGAGCAGTTCTTC; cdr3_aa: CASSLSRASIDEQFF
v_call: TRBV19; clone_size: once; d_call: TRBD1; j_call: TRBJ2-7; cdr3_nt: TGTGCCAGTAGTATTATATCTACAGGGGGCCAACCCTACGAGCAGTACTTC; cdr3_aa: CASSIISTGGQPYEQYF
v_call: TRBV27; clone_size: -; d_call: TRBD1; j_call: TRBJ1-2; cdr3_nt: TGTGCCAGCAGTCCCCGACAGGGAGCTAACTATGGCTACACCTTC; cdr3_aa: CASSPRQGANYGYTF
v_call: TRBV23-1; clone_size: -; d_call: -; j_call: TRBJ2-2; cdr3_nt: TGCGCCAGCAGTCAATCGGGGGGTGGCACCGGGGAGCTGTTTTTT; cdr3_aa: CASSQSGGGTGELFF
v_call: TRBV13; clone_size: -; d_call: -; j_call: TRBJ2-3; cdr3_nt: TGTGCCAGCAGCTCGGACGGGAGCACGGATACGCAGTATTTT; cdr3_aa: CASSSDGSTDTQYF
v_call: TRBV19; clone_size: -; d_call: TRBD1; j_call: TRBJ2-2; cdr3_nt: TGTGCCAGTAGTATCGACCGGGACAGGGGGCGCGGGGCACGCACCGGGGAGCTGTTTTTT; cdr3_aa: CASSIDRDRGRGARTGELFF
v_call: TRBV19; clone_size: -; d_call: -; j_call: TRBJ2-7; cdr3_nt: TGTGCCAGTAGTATGCAGGGCAACGAGCAGTACTTC; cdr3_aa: CASSMQGNEQYF
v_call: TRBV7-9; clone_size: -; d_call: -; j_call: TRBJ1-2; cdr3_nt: TGTGCCAGCAGCTTCCTTATCGGAGCCGGGAGAGAGTTC; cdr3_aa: CASSFLIGAGREF
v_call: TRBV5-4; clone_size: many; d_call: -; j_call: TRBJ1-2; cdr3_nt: TGTGCCAGCAGCTTGGCGGGGGTCCCCTATGGCTACACCTTC; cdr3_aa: CASSLAGVPYGYTF
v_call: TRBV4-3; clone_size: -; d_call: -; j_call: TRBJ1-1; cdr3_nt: TGCGCCAGCAGTGGTTCAGGGCAGGGAAACACTGAAGCTTTCTTT; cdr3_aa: CASSGSGQGNTEAFF
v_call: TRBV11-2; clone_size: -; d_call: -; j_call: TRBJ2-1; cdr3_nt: TGTGCCAGCAGCTTTCCGAGCTCCTACAATGAGCAGTTCTTC; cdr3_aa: CASSFPSSYNEQFF
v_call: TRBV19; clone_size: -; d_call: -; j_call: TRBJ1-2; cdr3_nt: TGTGCCAGTAGTATAGATCTGGGCAACTATGGCTACACCTTC; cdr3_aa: CASSIDLGNYGYTF
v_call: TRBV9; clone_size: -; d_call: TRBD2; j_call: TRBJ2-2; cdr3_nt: TGTGCCAGCAGCGTAGAGTGGGCTAGCGGGCTTAGCACCGGGGAGCTGTTTTTT; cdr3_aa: CASSVEWASGLSTGELFF
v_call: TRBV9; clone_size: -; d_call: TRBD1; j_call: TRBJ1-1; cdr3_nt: TGTGCCAGCAGCGGACAGGGTTTGAACACTGAAGCTTTCTTT; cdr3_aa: CASSGQGLNTEAFF